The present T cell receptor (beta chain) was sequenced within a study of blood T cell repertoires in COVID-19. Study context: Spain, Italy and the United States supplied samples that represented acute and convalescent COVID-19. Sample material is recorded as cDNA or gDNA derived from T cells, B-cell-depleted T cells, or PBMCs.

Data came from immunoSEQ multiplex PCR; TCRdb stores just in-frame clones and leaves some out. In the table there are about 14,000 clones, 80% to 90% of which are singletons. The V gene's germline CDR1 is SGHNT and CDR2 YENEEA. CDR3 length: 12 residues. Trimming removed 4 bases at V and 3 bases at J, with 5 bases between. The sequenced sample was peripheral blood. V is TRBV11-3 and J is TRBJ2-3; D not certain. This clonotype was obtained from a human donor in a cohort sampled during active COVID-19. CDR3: CASSSVTDTQYF. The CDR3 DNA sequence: TGTGCCAGCAGCTCAGTGACAGATACGCAGTATTTT.